The rows below give T cell receptor beta chains drawn from one sample of a study of shared clonotypes between healthy human individuals. TCRdb's table, derived via immunoSEQ multiplex PCR, lists solely in-frame clones and lacks some. The table includes approximately 470,000 clones, roughly 80% detected once. The sequencing sample was made of PBMCs. These receptors were taken from a woman aged 40 to 55 in good health. Some clones in this sample may be carry-over from other donors' samples. CDR3s include the opening cysteine and the closing phenylalanine or tryptophan. D genes are given only for firm matches. The size of a clone is reported for some rows only, either as once, few or many, or as a class for expanded clones.

clone size: once
J gene: TRBJ2-3
CDR3 length: 14
D gene: TRBD2
V gene: TRBV18
CDR3 protein: CASSPQRDGDTQYF
CDR3 DNA: TGTGCCAGCTCACCCCAGCGGGACGGAGATACGCAGTATTTT

clone size: NA
J gene: TRBJ2-7
CDR3 length: 15
D gene: NA
V gene: TRBV6-4
CDR3 protein: CASSDSRGAPCEQYF
CDR3 DNA: TGTGCCAGCAGTGACTCGAGAGGTGCCCCCTGCGAGCAGTACTTC

clone size: NA
J gene: TRBJ2-1
CDR3 length: 15
D gene: NA
V gene: TRBV27
CDR3 protein: CASRSNRVTYNEQFF
CDR3 DNA: TGTGCCAGCAGATCTAACAGGGTAACCTACAATGAGCAGTTCTTC

clone size: NA
J gene: TRBJ1-2
CDR3 length: 15
D gene: NA
V gene: TRBV28
CDR3 protein: CASSLSWGLVNGYTF
CDR3 DNA: TGTGCCAGCAGTTTATCGTGGGGGTTAGTAAACGGCTACACCTTC

clone size: NA
J gene: TRBJ2-3
CDR3 length: 15
D gene: TRBD2
V gene: TRBV2
CDR3 protein: CASSVAGDYTDTQYF
CDR3 DNA: TGTGCCAGCAGTGTGGCGGGAGACTACACAGATACGCAGTATTTT

clone size: once
J gene: TRBJ2-7
CDR3 length: 16
D gene: TRBD2
V gene: TRBV9
CDR3 protein: CASSPDPGAGVNEQYF
CDR3 DNA: TGTGCCAGCAGCCCAGATCCGGGAGCGGGAGTCAACGAGCAGTACTTC

clone size: once
J gene: TRBJ1-5
CDR3 length: 14
D gene: NA
V gene: TRBV7-6
CDR3 protein: CASSLVGGDQPQHF
CDR3 DNA: TGTGCCAGCAGCTTAGTTGGGGGGGATCAGCCCCAGCATTTT

clone size: NA
J gene: TRBJ2-2
CDR3 length: 17
D gene: NA
V gene: TRBV7-6
CDR3 protein: CASSLAKRQVNTGELFF
CDR3 DNA: TGTGCCAGCAGCTTAGCGAAGAGACAGGTGAACACCGGGGAGCTGTTTTTT

clone size: NA
J gene: TRBJ1-3
CDR3 length: 14
D gene: NA
V gene: TRBV4-1
CDR3 protein: CASSQGPAVDTIYF
CDR3 DNA: TGCGCCAGCAGCCAAGGACCAGCCGTGGACACCATATATTTT

clone size: NA
J gene: TRBJ2-5
CDR3 length: 15
D gene: NA
V gene: TRBV5-1
CDR3 protein: CASSLDARGWETQYF
CDR3 DNA: TGCGCCAGCAGCTTGGATGCTAGGGGATGGGAGACCCAGTACTTC

clone size: NA
J gene: TRBJ1-1
CDR3 length: 17
D gene: NA
V gene: TRBV21-1
CDR3 protein: CASSSGGVRLSGPEAFF
CDR3 DNA: TGTGCCAGCAGCTCAGGGGGGGTCCGACTTTCGGGACCTGAAGCTTTCTTT

clone size: NA
J gene: TRBJ2-1
CDR3 length: 16
D gene: NA
V gene: TRBV5-1
CDR3 protein: CASSLDRGTRNNEQFF
CDR3 DNA: TGCGCCAGCAGCTTGGATCGCGGGACGAGGAACAATGAGCAGTTCTTC

clone size: NA
J gene: TRBJ1-5
CDR3 length: 14
D gene: TRBD1
V gene: TRBV10-3
CDR3 protein: CAISSGQGYQPQHF
CDR3 DNA: TGTGCCATCAGTTCCGGACAGGGATATCAGCCCCAGCATTTT

clone size: many
J gene: TRBJ2-5
CDR3 length: 14
D gene: NA
V gene: TRBV2
CDR3 protein: CASSGWGAKETQYF
CDR3 DNA: TGTGCCAGCAGTGGGTGGGGCGCAAAAGAGACCCAGTACTTC

clone size: few
J gene: TRBJ2-7
CDR3 length: 14
D gene: NA
V gene: TRBV7-9
CDR3 protein: CASSLDGGWNEQYF
CDR3 DNA: TGTGCCAGCAGCTTAGATGGAGGCTGGAACGAGCAGTACTTC

clone size: NA
J gene: TRBJ2-3
CDR3 length: 12
D gene: NA
V gene: TRBV10-1
CDR3 protein: CASSERGDTQYF
CDR3 DNA: TGCGCCAGCAGTGAGAGGGGGGATACGCAGTATTTT

clone size: NA
J gene: TRBJ2-7
CDR3 length: 14
D gene: TRBD2
V gene: TRBV5-5
CDR3 protein: CASSLVAGEYEQYF
CDR3 DNA: TGTGCCAGCAGCTTGGTAGCGGGAGAATACGAGCAGTACTTC

clone size: NA
J gene: TRBJ2-5
CDR3 length: 16
D gene: TRBD2
V gene: TRBV18
CDR3 protein: CASSPGLLSVNGTQYF
CDR3 DNA: TGTGCCAGCTCACCGGGACTACTCAGCGTCAACGGGACCCAGTACTTC

clone size: NA
J gene: TRBJ1-4
CDR3 length: 14
D gene: TRBD1
V gene: TRBV7-2
CDR3 protein: CASRWDSQNEKLFF
CDR3 DNA: TGTGCCAGCAGATGGGACAGTCAGAATGAAAAACTGTTTTTT

clone size: NA
J gene: TRBJ1-2
CDR3 length: 13
D gene: TRBD1
V gene: TRBV2
CDR3 protein: CASSGQGDYGYTF
CDR3 DNA: TGTGCCAGCAGCGGACAGGGGGACTATGGCTACACCTTC

clone size: NA
J gene: TRBJ2-5
CDR3 length: 13
D gene: NA
V gene: TRBV27
CDR3 protein: CASSQRSGETQYF
CDR3 DNA: TGTGCCAGCAGTCAACGGTCAGGTGAGACCCAGTACTTC

clone size: NA
J gene: TRBJ1-2
CDR3 length: 16
D gene: NA
V gene: TRBV6-5
CDR3 protein: CASSYRGHKANYGYTF
CDR3 DNA: TGTGCCAGCAGTTACCGAGGACATAAAGCTAACTATGGCTACACCTTC

clone size: NA
J gene: TRBJ2-5
CDR3 length: 16
D gene: NA
V gene: TRBV5-1
CDR3 protein: CASSFYDSGRGETQYF
CDR3 DNA: TGCGCCAGCAGCTTTTATGACTCTGGTAGGGGGGAGACCCAGTACTTC

clone size: NA
J gene: TRBJ2-7
CDR3 length: 13
D gene: NA
V gene: TRBV5-4
CDR3 protein: CASSPRGSYEQYF
CDR3 DNA: TGTGCCAGCAGCCCTCGGGGCAGCTACGAGCAGTACTTC

clone size: NA
J gene: TRBJ2-6
CDR3 length: 18
D gene: NA
V gene: TRBV11-2
CDR3 protein: CASSFSGFRISGANVLTF
CDR3 DNA: TGTGCCAGCAGCTTCTCAGGGTTTAGAATATCTGGGGCCAACGTCCTGACTTTC

clone size: NA
J gene: TRBJ2-1
CDR3 length: 14
D gene: NA
V gene: TRBV19
CDR3 protein: CASRGPLTNNEQFF
CDR3 DNA: TGTGCCAGTAGGGGCCCCCTCACCAACAATGAGCAGTTCTTC

clone size: NA
J gene: TRBJ1-2
CDR3 length: 13
D gene: TRBD1
V gene: TRBV4-1
CDR3 protein: CASSRTGGSGYTF
CDR3 DNA: TGCGCCAGCAGCCGGACAGGGGGCAGCGGCTACACCTTC

clone size: NA
J gene: TRBJ2-1
CDR3 length: 16
D gene: TRBD2
V gene: TRBV7-3
CDR3 protein: CASSLWRTSGINEQFF
CDR3 DNA: TGTGCCAGCAGCTTATGGAGGACTAGCGGGATCAATGAGCAGTTCTTC

clone size: NA
J gene: TRBJ1-2
CDR3 length: 14
D gene: NA
V gene: TRBV5-4
CDR3 protein: CASSLAGRTDGYTF
CDR3 DNA: TGTGCCAGCAGCTTGGCGGGAAGAACGGACGGCTACACCTTC

clone size: NA
J gene: TRBJ2-3
CDR3 length: 14
D gene: NA
V gene: TRBV7-9
CDR3 protein: CASSLDSGTDTQYF
CDR3 DNA: TGTGCCAGCAGCTTAGACTCGGGCACAGATACGCAGTATTTT

clone size: NA
J gene: TRBJ2-3
CDR3 length: 14
D gene: NA
V gene: TRBV5-6
CDR3 protein: CASSFVSSTDTQYF
CDR3 DNA: TGTGCCAGCAGCTTCGTCAGCAGCACAGATACGCAGTATTTT

clone size: many
J gene: TRBJ2-3
CDR3 length: 14
D gene: TRBD2
V gene: TRBV27
CDR3 protein: CASSYAGGADTQYF
CDR3 DNA: TGTGCCAGCAGTTACGCGGGGGGCGCAGATACGCAGTATTTT

clone size: NA
J gene: TRBJ2-1
CDR3 length: 15
D gene: TRBD2
V gene: TRBV28
CDR3 protein: CASSLMTSVLNEQFF
CDR3 DNA: TGTGCCAGCAGTTTAATGACTAGCGTACTCAATGAGCAGTTCTTC

clone size: few
J gene: TRBJ1-2
CDR3 length: 13
D gene: TRBD1
V gene: TRBV7-2
CDR3 protein: CASSGDRRYGYTF
CDR3 DNA: TGTGCCAGCAGCGGGGACAGGCGCTATGGCTACACCTTC

clone size: NA
J gene: TRBJ2-6
CDR3 length: 19
D gene: NA
V gene: TRBV9
CDR3 protein: CASSVGGYAVLAGANVLTF
CDR3 DNA: TGTGCCAGCAGCGTAGGGGGGTATGCGGTGTTGGCTGGGGCCAACGTCCTGACTTTC

clone size: NA
J gene: TRBJ2-7
CDR3 length: 15
D gene: TRBD1
V gene: TRBV5-6
CDR3 protein: CASSPAWDRKYEQYF
CDR3 DNA: TGTGCCAGCAGCCCCGCCTGGGACAGAAAGTACGAGCAGTACTTC

clone size: NA
J gene: TRBJ2-5
CDR3 length: 13
D gene: NA
V gene: TRBV27
CDR3 protein: CASSFVFGETQYF
CDR3 DNA: TGTGCCAGCAGTTTCGTCTTCGGGGAGACCCAGTACTTC

clone size: NA
J gene: TRBJ1-2
CDR3 length: 15
D gene: TRBD1
V gene: TRBV11-3
CDR3 protein: CASSLQDRAPYGYTF
CDR3 DNA: TGTGCCAGCAGCCTCCAGGACAGGGCGCCCTATGGCTACACCTTC

clone size: NA
J gene: TRBJ1-5
CDR3 length: 11
D gene: NA
V gene: TRBV28
CDR3 protein: CASSFSQPQHF
CDR3 DNA: TGTGCCAGCAGTTTTAGTCAGCCCCAGCATTTT

clone size: once
J gene: TRBJ2-7
CDR3 length: 14
D gene: TRBD1
V gene: TRBV5-1
CDR3 protein: CASSLGQGAREQYF
CDR3 DNA: TGCGCCAGCAGCTTGGGACAGGGAGCGCGGGAGCAGTACTTC

clone size: NA
J gene: TRBJ2-3
CDR3 length: 14
D gene: TRBD2
V gene: TRBV13
CDR3 protein: CASSSLAGADTQYF
CDR3 DNA: TGTGCCAGCAGCTCATTAGCGGGAGCAGATACGCAGTATTTT

clone size: NA
J gene: TRBJ2-2
CDR3 length: 17
D gene: TRBD2
V gene: TRBV11-2
CDR3 protein: CASSPGLAGVSTGELFF
CDR3 DNA: TGTGCCAGCAGCCCTGGACTAGCGGGAGTTAGCACCGGGGAGCTGTTTTTT

clone size: few
J gene: TRBJ2-7
CDR3 length: 12
D gene: NA
V gene: TRBV7-2
CDR3 protein: CASSTYSYEQYF
CDR3 DNA: TGTGCCAGCAGCACTTACAGCTACGAGCAGTACTTC

clone size: NA
J gene: TRBJ2-1
CDR3 length: 17
D gene: NA
V gene: TRBV18
CDR3 protein: CASSLESGTRPKNEQFF
CDR3 DNA: TGTGCCAGCTCACTAGAAAGCGGGACAAGACCAAAGAATGAGCAGTTCTTC

clone size: NA
J gene: TRBJ1-1
CDR3 length: 14
D gene: NA
V gene: TRBV27
CDR3 protein: CASSSIGMNTEAFF
CDR3 DNA: TGTGCCAGCAGTTCAATAGGAATGAACACTGAAGCTTTCTTT

clone size: NA
J gene: TRBJ2-7
CDR3 length: 14
D gene: TRBD1
V gene: TRBV28
CDR3 protein: CASTGTGGILEQYF
CDR3 DNA: TGTGCCAGCACAGGGACAGGGGGGATCCTCGAGCAGTACTTC

clone size: NA
J gene: TRBJ2-2
CDR3 length: 15
D gene: TRBD2
V gene: TRBV9
CDR3 protein: CASSVGGANTGELFF
CDR3 DNA: TGTGCCAGCAGCGTTGGGGGGGCGAACACCGGGGAGCTGTTTTTT

clone size: NA
J gene: TRBJ2-7
CDR3 length: 13
D gene: NA
V gene: TRBV15
CDR3 protein: CATSRDASYEQYF
CDR3 DNA: TGTGCCACCAGCAGAGACGCGTCCTACGAGCAGTACTTC

clone size: NA
J gene: TRBJ2-1
CDR3 length: 15
D gene: NA
V gene: TRBV9
CDR3 protein: CASSVATGEYNEQFF
CDR3 DNA: TGTGCCAGCAGCGTAGCTACAGGAGAATACAATGAGCAGTTCTTC

clone size: NA
J gene: TRBJ2-4
CDR3 length: 15
D gene: NA
V gene: TRBV4-2
CDR3 protein: CASSQEGSKVGIQYF
CDR3 DNA: TGTGCCAGCAGCCAAGAAGGCAGCAAAGTAGGCATTCAGTACTTC

clone size: NA
J gene: TRBJ1-1
CDR3 length: 16
D gene: NA
V gene: TRBV6-6
CDR3 protein: CASSSTDMGMNTEAFF
CDR3 DNA: TGTGCCAGCAGTTCCACGGACATGGGGATGAACACTGAAGCTTTCTTT

clone size: NA
J gene: TRBJ1-5
CDR3 length: 15
D gene: NA
V gene: TRBV28
CDR3 protein: CASSPLAGGSQPQHF
CDR3 DNA: TGTGCCAGCAGCCCACTCGCGGGGGGGAGTCAGCCCCAGCATTTT

clone size: NA
J gene: TRBJ2-7
CDR3 length: 15
D gene: NA
V gene: TRBV6-4
CDR3 protein: CASSETGTWTYEQYF
CDR3 DNA: TGTGCCAGCAGTGAAACCGGGACTTGGACCTACGAGCAGTACTTC

clone size: NA
J gene: TRBJ1-2
CDR3 length: 14
D gene: NA
V gene: TRBV4-1
CDR3 protein: CASSQDGASYGYTF
CDR3 DNA: TGCGCCAGCAGCCAAGATGGGGCGTCTTATGGCTACACCTTC

clone size: NA
J gene: TRBJ2-7
CDR3 length: 11
D gene: NA
V gene: TRBV20-1
CDR3 protein: CSARLAYEQYF
CDR3 DNA: TGCAGTGCTAGACTAGCCTACGAGCAGTACTTC